This TCR beta chain was obtained from a study of blood T cell repertoires in COVID-19. For the study at large: The United States, Italy and Spain were the sources of the acute and convalescent COVID-19 samples. PBMCs, B-cell-depleted T cells, or T cells provided the cDNA or gDNA that made up the material.

This table comes from immunoSEQ multiplex PCR, and its TCRdb copy is limited to in-frame clones, with some not included. The sample records approximately 240,000 clones, 85% to 95% being singletons. Adults between roughly 18 and 90 years of age took part from some 25 US areas. This CDR3 has 12 amino acids. V lost 9 bases and J lost 9; bases outside the gene matches: 8. CDR1 is MDHEN and CDR2 is SYDVKM in the germline V gene. The TCR was taken from a woman between 18 and 29 years old who had recovered from COVID-19. This chain uses TRBV28 with TRBJ2-1, with 7 bases that match TRBD2. Material for sequencing was PBMCs or T cells enriched from blood (not recorded which). CDR3 DNA sequence: TGTGCCAGTCGGGGAGGGGAAGGTGAGCAGTTCTTC. Its protein product is CASRGGEGEQFF.